Listed here are 17 T cell receptor beta chains from one sample, sequenced in a study of Ad26.COV2.S vaccination and SARS-CoV-2 variants. Specified treatment: some 19 received Ad26.COV2.S at low or high dose, single or two shots; roughly 5 received placebo; per-sample allocation not given. Samples analyzed were those drawn on day 63 after the first vaccine or placebo injection. Method: immunoSEQ multiplex PCR; TCRdb's copy keeps in-frame clones and lacks some. There are 300,000 to 350,000 clones in the sample; approximately 87% occur only once, and around 5.5% lies in the top ten. The sample here was peripheral blood, taken in a trial of Ad26.COV2.S vaccine versus placebo. All receptors come from a person between 18 and 65 years old who received the Ad26.COV2.S COVID-19 vaccine or a placebo.

A single count supports this clone. The rearrangement links TRBV7-6 to TRBJ2-1; TRBD1 is a possible D gene (7 bases). The CDR3 contains 13 residues. Trimming pared 6 bases from V and 9 bases from J, leaving 15 bases between. Germline V gene lookup returns CDR1 SGHVS and CDR2 FNYEAQ. The CDR3 spells CASSSQGGGEQFF. The CDR3 DNA follows: TGTGCCAGCAGTTCTCAGGGGGGTGGTGAGCAGTTCTTC.

CDR3 in DNA: TGTGCCAGCAGCCCCACGACAGGGAAGACTGGAAACACCATATATTTT. Residues: CASSPTTGKTGNTIYF. This chain uses TRBV3-1 (or the pseudogene TRBV3-2) with TRBJ1-3; TRBD1 aligns across 7 bases. V shed 4 bases and J 2 bases; nucleotides not matched to a gene: 8. In germline, CDR1 is LGHDT, CDR2 YNNKEL (reference sequence). The CDR3 covers 16 residues.

The rearrangement links TRBV6-6 to TRBJ1-2; unclear D gene. V lost 6 bases to trimming and J lost 7 bases, with 18 bases between them. Germline values: CDR1 MNHNY, CDR2 SVGAGI (reference sequence). The CDR3 loop spans 14 amino acids. DNA of the CDR3: TGTGCCAGCAGCCCCTTACTAAGCCGGAGTGGCTACACCTTC. As protein: CASSPLLSRSGYTF.

This clone came up once. The chain combines TRBV29-1 with TRBJ2-7, with unresolved D. The germline CDR1 and CDR2 sequences are SQVTM and ANQGSEA. The CDR3 has 11 residues. Trimming took off 3 bases at V and 3 bases at J, with 6 bases between the two ends. CDR3: CSVEADYEQYF. CDR3 sequence (DNA): TGCAGCGTTGAGGCGGACTACGAGCAGTACTTC.

This chain connects TRBV4-1 to TRBJ2-1; no clear D gene. Germline assignment: CDR1 MGHRA and CDR2 YSYEKL. Trimming removed 4 bases from V and 7 bases from J, with 11 bases in between. The length of the CDR3 is 13 residues. CDR3 residues: CASSPTPDNEQFF. The CDR3 DNA reads as TGCGCCAGCAGCCCCACACCCGATAATGAGCAGTTCTTC.

The rearrangement joins TRBV4-1 to TRBJ2-5; D remains unclear. Looked up from germline, CDR1 is MGHRA and CDR2 is YSYEKL. This CDR3 contains 14 residues. Trimming removed 2 bases at V and 1 base at J, with 8 bases between. The CDR3 bases are TGCGCCAGCAGCCAACAGTCACCCCAAGAGACCCAGTACTTC. Protein product: CASSQQSPQETQYF.

The genes are TRBV19 and TRBJ1-2; TRBD1 aligns across 9 bases. This CDR3 region has 13 residues. Trimming removed 5 bases from V and 14 bases from J; junction bases left unmatched: 12. Germline CDR1 reads LNHDA; CDR2 reads SQIVND (reference sequence). The CDR3 region is CASSPGGQGRTTF. The CDR3, as DNA: TGTGCCAGTAGTCCGGGTGGACAGGGGAGAACTACCTTC.

This clone has just one count. This chain joins TRBV19 and TRBJ1-4; 8 bases map to TRBD1. CDR1 is LNHDA, CDR2 SQIVND, per germline (reference sequence). V gave up 5 bases and J gave up 8 bases; unmatched junction bases: 10. This CDR3 region has 15 residues. CDR3 bases: TGTGCCAGTAGTGAATCCACAGGGGGGCGGGAAAAACTGTTTTTT. It codes for CASSESTGGREKLFF.

V is TRBV7-6 and J is TRBJ1-4; weak D call: TRBD1 (5 bases). The CDR3 consists of 15 residues. Germline CDR1 is SGHVS and CDR2 is FNYEAQ. Trimming took off 5 bases at V and 3 bases at J, with 13 bases between the two ends. DNA of the CDR3: TGTGCCAGCAGCAACAGGAAAACGCCTAATGAAAAACTGTTTTTT. Translated, it gives CASSNRKTPNEKLFF.

This sequence joins TRBV19 and TRBJ1-4; no reliable D call. This CDR3 is built from 14 residues. The germline V gene encodes CDR1 LNHDA and CDR2 SQIVND (reference sequence). Trimming removed 2 bases at V and 12 bases at J, with 16 bases between. For the CDR3, the DNA is TGTGCCAGTAGTATATCGGCAGGAGGTGGGGAACTGTTTTTT. It yields the protein CASSISAGGGELFF.

The chain recombines TRBV6-4 with TRBJ1-1; 7 positions agree with TRBD1. V trimming: 3 bases; J trimming: 3 bases; junction bases outside the gene matches: 4. In germline, CDR1 is MRHNA, CDR2 SNTAGT. The CDR3 covers 14 residues. CDR3 loop: CASSETGSDTEAFF. The CDR3 DNA reads as TGTGCCAGCAGTGAGACAGGGTCGGACACTGAAGCTTTCTTT.

CDR3 bases: TGCAGCGTTGAAATCACCGGGACAGAGACCTACGAGCAGTACTTC. This gives the protein CSVEITGTETYEQYF. This chain joins TRBV29-1 and TRBJ2-7, with 7 positions matching TRBD1. CDR1 SQVTM and CDR2 ANQGSEA come from the germline V gene. V shed 2 bases and J 2 bases; nucleotides not matched to a gene: 9. The CDR3 runs to 15 residues.

CDR3 nucleotide sequence: TGTGCCAGCAGTTACCTGGGACAGGGGGATGAAAAACTGTTTTTT. Protein product: CASSYLGQGDEKLFF. This rearrangement joins TRBV6-5 to TRBJ1-4; 11 bases are shared with TRBD1. The CDR3 sequence is 15 residues long. Germline CDR1 MNHEY, CDR2 SVGAGI. V lost 2 bases to trimming and J lost 6 bases; unmatched junction nucleotides: 2.

The V and J genes are TRBV7-6 and TRBJ1-2; D may be TRBD1 (6 bases). CDR1 is SGHVS and CDR2 is FNYEAQ in the germline V gene. Trimming left V 1 base short and J 6 bases short, with 12 bases between. The CDR3 length is 14 residues. CDR3 coding DNA: TGTGCCAGCAGCTTAGATCGGGGGCGAGATGGCTACACCTTC. Translating it yields CASSLDRGRDGYTF.

This rearrangement joins TRBV21-1 to TRBJ2-2; no check of the table's D call, TRBD2, against the DNA was made. TRBV21-1 is termed a pseudogene. The CDR3 contains 20 residues. CDR3 amino acids: CASSKNHRKPIVGNTGELFF. Here the CDR3 DNA reads TGTGCCAGCAGCAAGAACCACCGCAAACCGATAGTCGGGAACACCGGGGAGCTGTTTTTT.

The chain uses TRBV5-8 and TRBJ2-5, with TRBD1 as a possible D gene (7 bases). The germline CDR1 and CDR2 sequences are SGHTS and YDEGEE. Deletions cut 4 bases from V and 5 bases from J, with 21 bases between. CDR3 size: 16 residues. The CDR3 is CASSPDRVLGGETQYF. CDR3 nucleotide sequence: TGTGCCAGCAGCCCTGACAGGGTCCTTGGAGGGGAGACCCAGTACTTC.

The rearrangement links TRBV7-8 to TRBJ2-1; 8 bases map to TRBD2. Germline V lookup: CDR1 SGHVS, CDR2 FQNEAQ. The CDR3 runs 17 residues. Losses at the gene ends were 0 bases for V and 13 bases for J; bases not matched to a gene: 17. The CDR3 nucleotides are TGTGCCAGCAGCTTAGCGAGGAGCGGGGGCGCGGATGAGTTACAGTTCTTC. Translation: CASSLARSGGADELQFF.